This T cell receptor beta chain comes out of a study of cytomegalovirus exposure and HLA in healthy donors. Study-wide results and limits: Sequence variants that were highly shared formed a cluster that was likely a sequencing artifact.

The trim removed 2 bases at V and 7 bases at J, leaving 8 bases unmatched. Germline lookup yields CDR1 MNHNY and CDR2 SVGAGI (reference sequence). The CDR3 is 14 amino acids. The study ran its PCR with 60 Vbeta and 13 Jbeta primers. The authors' processing: An analysis that came later counted roughly 80 million unique TCR beta chains, around 12 million shared. Sequencing used immunoSEQ multiplex PCR; TCRdb keeps in-frame clones, though not all of them. V, J and clone size reflect that table, while D and trimming were determined from the DNA. This sample has 95,000 to 100,000 clones; roughly 10% occur once, and the top ten carry about 5%. As concerns this clone: Its specificity is unknown.

The TCR sequence derives from a man in his fifties or sixties in good health and CMV-seropositive. The chain combines TRBV6-6 with TRBJ2-7; 7 nucleotides line up with TRBD2. The source material was PBMCs. The CDR3 bases are TGTGCCAGCAGTTACGGGGAGGGACGGGCGGAGCAGTACTTC. Translation gives CASSYGEGRAEQYF.